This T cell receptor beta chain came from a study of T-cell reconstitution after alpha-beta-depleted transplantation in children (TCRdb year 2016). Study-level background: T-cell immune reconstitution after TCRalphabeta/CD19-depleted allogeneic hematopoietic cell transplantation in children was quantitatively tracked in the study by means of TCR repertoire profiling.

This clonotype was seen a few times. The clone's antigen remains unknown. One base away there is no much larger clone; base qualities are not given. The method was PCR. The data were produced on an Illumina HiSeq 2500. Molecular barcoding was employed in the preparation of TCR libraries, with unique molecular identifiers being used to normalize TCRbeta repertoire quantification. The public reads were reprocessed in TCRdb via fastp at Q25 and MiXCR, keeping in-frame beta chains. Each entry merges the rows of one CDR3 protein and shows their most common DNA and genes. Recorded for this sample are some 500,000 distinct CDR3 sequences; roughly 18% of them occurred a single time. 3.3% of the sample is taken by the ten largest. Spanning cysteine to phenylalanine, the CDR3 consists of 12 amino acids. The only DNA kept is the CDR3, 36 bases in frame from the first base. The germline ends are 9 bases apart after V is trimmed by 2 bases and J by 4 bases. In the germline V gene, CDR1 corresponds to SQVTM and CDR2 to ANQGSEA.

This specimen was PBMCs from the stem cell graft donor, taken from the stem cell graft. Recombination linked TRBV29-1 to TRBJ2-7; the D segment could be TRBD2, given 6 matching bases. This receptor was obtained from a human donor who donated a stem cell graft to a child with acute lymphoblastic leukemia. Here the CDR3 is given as CSVEIGGYEQYF. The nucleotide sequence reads TGCAGCGTTGAAATCGGGGGTTACGAGCAGTACTTC.